Shown below are 19 T cell receptor beta chains from a single sample sequenced in a study of early T cells in non-severe SARS-CoV-2 infection. TCRdb reprocessed the 5' RACE reads with MiXCR, giving one entry per CDR3 protein. Among tens of thousands of distinct CDR3 sequences listed, 15% were seen once. Sequenced input: whole blood. The receptor source for this set is an adult who was a healthcare worker with PCR-confirmed SARS-CoV-2 infection or an uninfected control (not recorded which).

This clonotype has more than one count but fewer than ten. The gene calls are TRBV2 and TRBJ2-1; D ambiguous. The CDR3 is 14 amino acids. Trimming left V 7 bases short and J 8 bases short, with 18 bases between. Looked up from germline, CDR1 is SNHLY and CDR2 is FYNNEI. The CDR3 bases are TGTGCCAGCATACCCAACTCGTCTGGGGATGAGCAGTTCTTC. Amino acid sequence: CASIPNSSGDEQFF.

Only a few counts were recorded for this clonotype. V is TRBV7-8 and J is TRBJ1-1; 8 nucleotides line up with TRBD1. Germline V gene lookup returns CDR1 SGHVS and CDR2 FQNEAQ. The CDR3 has 15 residues. V lost 5 bases to trimming and J lost 0 bases; unmatched junction nucleotides: 5. The CDR3 DNA reads as TGTGCCAGCAGCCCAAGGACAGGGTTGAACACTGAAGCTTTCTTT. It yields the protein CASSPRTGLNTEAFF.

This clonotype has only a few counts. V and J are TRBV11-2 and TRBJ1-2; the D gene is possibly TRBD1 (5 bases). With 5 bases removed from V and 7 bases from J, the gap between germline ends came to 26 bases. The CDR3 sequence is 17 residues long. Germline CDR1 and CDR2: SGHAT and FQNNGV. CDR3 protein: CASSRVLSKGPNGGYTF. In DNA form, the CDR3 reads TGTGCCAGCAGCCGAGTGTTGTCGAAGGGGCCCAACGGTGGCTACACCTTC.

V is TRBV29-1 and J is TRBJ2-7; D remains unclear. Looked up from germline, CDR1 is SQVTM and CDR2 is ANQGSEA. V was trimmed by 2 bases and J by 3 bases, leaving 8 bases between them. This CDR3 comprises 12 residues. CDR3 protein: CSVETDNYEQYF. The CDR3 DNA follows: TGCAGCGTTGAAACAGATAACTACGAGCAGTACTTC.

This clonotype was detected a few times. This chain uses TRBV7-3 with TRBJ2-3; D perhaps matches TRBD2 (5 bases). Deletions cut 1 base from V and 6 bases from J, with 14 bases between. Germline V lookup: CDR1 SGHTA, CDR2 FQGTGA. There are 15 residues in the CDR3. CDR3: CASSLRGLTGDTQYF. CDR3 DNA sequence: TGTGCCAGCAGCTTAAGAGGGCTAACCGGCGATACGCAGTATTTT.

This clonotype was found many times. The gene calls are TRBV28 and TRBJ1-1; TRBD1 might be the D (6 bases). This CDR3 is built from 15 residues. From germline, CDR1 is MDHEN and CDR2 SYDVKM. V dropped 1 base and J dropped 2 bases, with 11 bases sitting between them. CDR3: CASSLLGRGNTEAFF. In DNA, the CDR3 is TGTGCCAGCAGTTTATTGGGCAGGGGTAACACTGAAGCTTTCTTT.

The chain recombines TRBV28 with TRBJ1-4; a weak D match, TRBD1 (6 bases). V gave up 5 bases and J gave up 5 bases, with 15 bases separating them. CDR3 size: 15 residues. The V gene's germline CDR1 is MDHEN and CDR2 SYDVKM. In DNA form, the CDR3 reads TGTGCCAGCAGTGAACCACAGGGTCAAAATGAAAAACTGTTTTTT. This encodes CASSEPQGQNEKLFF.

This clonotype was recorded a few times. The genes are TRBV4-1 and TRBJ2-7; 7 bases agree with TRBD2. J gave up 5 bases and V 1 base, and 8 bases lay outside the gene matches. This CDR3 contains 15 residues. Germline loops: CDR1 MGHRA, CDR2 YSYEKL. The CDR3 nucleotides are TGCGCCAGCAGCCAAGGCGGACTAGTTGGGGACGAGCAGTACTTC. Amino acids: CASSQGGLVGDEQYF.

This chain joins TRBV28 and TRBJ1-4; tentatively, D is TRBD1 (6 bases). Deletions cut 6 bases from V and 8 bases from J, with 13 bases between. This CDR3 has 13 residues. Germline V gene data show CDR1 as MDHEN and CDR2 as SYDVKM. CDR3 in amino acids: CASSEQGEEKLFF. The CDR3 coding sequence is TGTGCCAGCAGCGAACAGGGAGAAGAAAAACTGTTTTTT.

In its sample, this clonotype was seen a few times. The rearrangement uses TRBV11-2 and TRBJ1-1, with D hard to call. Trimming removed 2 bases at V and 5 bases at J, with 15 bases between. Germline CDR1 is SGHAT and CDR2 is FQNNGV. The CDR3 length is 15 residues. This CDR3 is CASSLPWARRTEAFF. The CDR3 DNA sequence: TGTGCCAGCAGCTTACCGTGGGCCCGGCGGACTGAAGCTTTCTTT.

The chain links TRBV5-5 to TRBJ1-5; possibly TRBD1 for D (6 bases). Trimming took off 2 bases at V and 0 bases at J, with 24 bases between the two ends. Germline CDR1 SGHKS, CDR2 YYEKEE (reference sequence). This CDR3 has 20 amino acids. The chain's CDR3 is CASSLRPARGMPDSNQPQHF. DNA for the CDR3: TGTGCCAGCAGCTTACGCCCGGCCAGGGGAATGCCGGATAGCAATCAGCCCCAGCATTTT.

This clonotype was detected only a few times. The rearrangement uses TRBV18 and TRBJ1-1, with D uncertain. With 4 bases removed from V and 1 base from J, the gap between germline ends came to 7 bases. The CDR3 has 13 residues. Germline V gene data show CDR1 as KGHSH and CDR2 as LQKENI. CDR3 sequence: CASSRHENTEAFF. The CDR3 DNA reads TGTGCCAGCTCACGTCATGAGAACACTGAAGCTTTCTTT.

The chain carries TRBV7-6 and TRBJ1-1, with D possibly being TRBD1 (6 bases). CDR1 and CDR2 (germline): SGHVS, FNYEAQ. CDR3 length: 15 residues. The V end was cut by 2 bases, the J end by 0 bases, with 10 bases between. CDR3: CASSLNRGMNTEAFF. The CDR3 coding sequence is TGTGCCAGCAGCTTAAATAGGGGGATGAACACTGAAGCTTTCTTT.

This rearrangement joins TRBV5-5 to TRBJ2-7, with 7 nucleotides matching TRBD1. The CDR3 has 16 amino acids. Germline CDR1 and CDR2: SGHKS and YYEKEE (reference sequence). The junction had 12 bases not matched to a gene; V was cut back by 3 bases and J by 3 bases. CDR3 sequence: CASSSPPGQMGYEQYF. The CDR3 coding sequence is TGTGCCAGCAGCTCTCCGCCGGGACAGATGGGCTACGAGCAGTACTTC.

This clonotype turned up a few times. This chain joins TRBV7-9 and TRBJ1-1; D is unresolved. This CDR3 comprises 13 residues. Germline V gene data show CDR1 as SEHNR and CDR2 as FQNEAQ (reference sequence). The V and J ends lost 1 base and 14 bases respectively, with 17 bases between them. CDR3 sequence reads: CASSLEVESVTFF. DNA for the CDR3: TGTGCCAGCAGCTTAGAAGTCGAATCAGTTACGTTCTTT.

This clonotype was picked up a small number of times. The chain recombines TRBV29-1 with TRBJ1-3; D remains unclear. V was pared by 4 bases and J by 0 bases, with 4 bases between. The CDR3 spans 12 residues. In germline, CDR1 is SQVTM, CDR2 ANQGSEA. Written as DNA, the CDR3 is TGCAGCGTTGCGAACTCTGGAAACACCATATATTTT. Its translation: CSVANSGNTIYF.

This clonotype showed up many times. The chain combines TRBV6-6 with TRBJ1-1, with unresolved D. Trimming shortened V by 3 bases and J by 9 bases, and 8 bases separated the two germline ends. The CDR3 has 11 residues. Germline CDR1 MNHNY, CDR2 SVGAGI (reference sequence). CDR3 residues: CASSYGEKAFF. The CDR3 nucleotides are TGTGCCAGCAGTTATGGAGAAAAAGCTTTCTTT.

This clonotype was seen only a few times. The chain links TRBV6-6 to TRBJ1-5; D may be TRBD1 (5 bases). V was shortened by 6 bases and J by 4 bases, with 13 bases between the two germline ends. CDR1 is MNHNY, CDR2 SVGAGI, per germline (reference sequence). CDR3 length equals 14 residues. The CDR3 bases are TGTGCCAGCAGACCACAGGTGGAAAATCAGCCCCAGCATTTT. The encoded protein is CASRPQVENQPQHF.

Details on this clonotype: One base away lies a much larger clone, so this may be a sequencing read error. The conserved phenylalanine or tryptophan is not found at the CDR3 terminus, so this likely reflects a read error. The chain combines TRBV5-5 with TRBJ2-3; D is uncertain. CDR3 length: 14 residues. CDR1 SGHKS and CDR2 YYEKEE come from the germline V gene (reference sequence). CDR3 amino acids: CASARSTSTDTQYS. The CDR3 DNA is TGTGCTTCGGCCCGGTCCACTAGCACAGATACGCAGTATTCT.